The 25 T cell receptor beta chains below all came from one sample that was sequenced in a study of blood T cell repertoires in COVID-19. Here immunoSEQ multiplex PCR was the method, and the copy in TCRdb shows in-frame clones only, minus some. The profile shows approximately 270,000 clones, 80% to 90% of them singletons. Input material: PBMCs or T cells enriched from blood (not recorded which). These receptors all stem from a woman in her thirties who had recovered from COVID-19.

This sequence joins TRBV7-8 and TRBJ1-1, with 7 positions matching TRBD1. Germline loops: CDR1 SGHVS, CDR2 FQNEAQ. This CDR3 has 14 amino acids. V lost 6 bases and J lost 5; bases outside the gene matches: 9. CDR3 loop: CASRMEGAETEAFF. The CDR3, as DNA: TGTGCCAGCAGGATGGAGGGGGCCGAAACTGAAGCTTTCTTT. The complete variable domain, with remaining parts taken from reference TRBV7-8 and TRBJ1-1, reads GAGVSQSPRYKVAKRGQDVALRCDPISGHVSLFWYQQALGQGPEFLTYFQNEAQLDKSGLPSDRFFAERPEGSVSTLKIQRTQQEDSAVYLCASRMEGAETEAFFGQGTRLTVV.

V is TRBV19 and J is TRBJ2-2; a possible D gene is TRBD2 (7 bases). CDR3 size: 14 residues. Germline CDR1 reads LNHDA; CDR2 reads SQIVND (reference sequence). Trimming stripped 7 bases from V and 6 bases from J, with 15 bases between. Here the CDR3 reads CASKAGANAGELFF. The CDR3 DNA follows: TGTGCCAGTAAGGCGGGGGCTAACGCCGGGGAGCTGTTTTTT.

This chain connects TRBV11-2 to TRBJ1-4; D unclear. In germline, CDR1 is SGHAT, CDR2 FQNNGV. Trimming cost V 4 bases and J 8 bases, with 14 bases left between them. The CDR3 has 14 amino acids. CDR3 DNA: TGTGCCAGCAGCTCATGGACTGATGGGGAAAAACTGTTTTTT. This gives the protein CASSSWTDGEKLFF.

This chain links TRBV19 with TRBJ2-5; 8 nucleotides match TRBD1. The germline V gene has CDR1 LNHDA and CDR2 SQIVND (reference sequence). The CDR3 is made up of 14 amino acids. V lost 0 bases and J lost 8; bases outside the gene matches: 5. The chain's CDR3 is CASSIETGVPTQYF. CDR3 coding DNA: TGTGCCAGTAGTATAGAGACAGGGGTACCTACCCAGTACTTC.

The chain combines TRBV6-1 with TRBJ2-6; D not resolved. V lost 3 bases and J 2 bases, leaving 5 bases between the germline ends. The CDR3 is 14 amino acids. Germline V gene data show CDR1 as MNHNS and CDR2 as SASEGT. The CDR3: CASSDPAGANVLTF. For the CDR3, the DNA is TGTGCCAGCAGTGACCCAGCTGGGGCCAACGTCCTGACTTTC.

This chain joins TRBV27 and TRBJ2-2, with D unclear. With 4 bases removed from V and 0 bases from J, the gap between germline ends came to 9 bases. CDR1 and CDR2 (germline): MNHEY, SMNVEV (reference sequence). CDR3 size: 15 residues. The chain's CDR3 is CASSSISTNTGELFF. CDR3 in DNA: TGTGCCAGCAGTTCAATTTCAACGAACACCGGGGAGCTGTTTTTT.

In its sample, this clone was seen once. The chain has TRBV14 and TRBJ1-1, with D possibly TRBD1 on 5 matching bases. The V gene's germline CDR1 is SGHDN and CDR2 FVKESK. Deletions cut 3 bases from V and 2 bases from J, with 16 bases between. CDR3 length: 16 residues. CDR3 amino acids: CASSHWAGKGNTEAFF. CDR3 DNA: TGTGCCAGCAGCCACTGGGCAGGGAAGGGTAACACTGAAGCTTTCTTT.

The chain combines TRBV10-3 with TRBJ2-1; D gene unclear. V lost 2 bases and J lost 6, with 8 bases in between. Germline V CDR1 and CDR2: ENHRY, SYGVKD. The CDR3 covers 13 residues. The CDR3 sequence is CAISESAANEQFF. CDR3 DNA: TGTGCCATCAGTGAGAGCGCCGCCAATGAGCAGTTCTTC.

This rearrangement joins TRBV24-1 to TRBJ1-1; D uncertain. V gave up 5 bases and J gave up 10 bases, with 16 bases separating them. The CDR3 has 13 amino acids. Germline V CDR1 and CDR2: KGHDR, SFDVKD. CDR3 in amino acids: CATSAVEREGAFF. CDR3 bases: TGTGCCACCAGTGCCGTGGAACGGGAAGGAGCTTTCTTT.

The chain recombines TRBV10-3 with TRBJ2-1; 12 nucleotides match TRBD2. The germline V gene encodes CDR1 ENHRY and CDR2 SYGVKD. The CDR3 loop spans 15 amino acids. V dropped 5 bases and J dropped 5; count of bases not matched to a gene: 4. In nucleotides, the CDR3 is TGTGCCATCAGTATGGGACTAGCGGGCCACAATGAGCAGTTCTTC. This translates into CAISMGLAGHNEQFF.

The V and J genes are TRBV27 and TRBJ2-6, with D uncertain. V gave up 6 bases and J gave up 0 bases, with 18 bases separating them. CDR3 length equals 18 residues. CDR1 MNHEY and CDR2 SMNVEV come from the germline V gene (reference sequence). The CDR3 DNA reads as TGTGCCAGCAGCCCCAGGCAAGGCAGAAACTCTGGGGCCAACGTCCTGACTTTC. It specifies CASSPRQGRNSGANVLTF.

The genes are TRBV7-9 and TRBJ1-5; the match to TRBD1 covers 8 bases. The V gene end was trimmed by 5 bases and the J gene end by 2 bases; junction bases not matched to a gene: 8. The CDR3 sequence is 16 residues long. The V gene's germline CDR1 is SEHNR and CDR2 FQNEAQ (reference sequence). The CDR3 protein is CASSPKGTGGNQPQHF. CDR3 DNA: TGTGCCAGCAGCCCTAAAGGGACAGGCGGCAATCAGCCCCAGCATTTT.

V gene TRBV7-2 combines with J gene TRBJ2-3; weak D call: TRBD2 (6 bases). V shed 5 bases and J shed 0 bases, with 15 bases lying between them. Germline loops: CDR1 SGHTA, CDR2 FQGNSA. The CDR3 is made up of 16 amino acids. CDR3 in amino acids: CASSARVAVSTDTQYF. The DNA for the CDR3 is TGTGCCAGCAGCGCTAGGGTAGCGGTTAGCACAGATACGCAGTATTTT.

This CDR3 is CASSEDWLAVQETQYF. CDR3 sequence (DNA): TGTGCCAGCAGTGAAGATTGGCTAGCGGTACAAGAGACCCAGTACTTC. This chain uses TRBV2 with TRBJ2-5, with 7 bases fitting TRBD2. J lost 2 bases, V lost 1 base, and 7 bases had no gene match. The CDR3 totals 16 residues. Germline V gene lookup returns CDR1 SNHLY and CDR2 FYNNEI.

V usage is TRBV27 and J usage is TRBJ1-4; 7 nucleotides line up with TRBD1. The CDR3 runs 15 residues. CDR1 and CDR2 from the germline V gene are MNHEY and SMNVEV (reference sequence). Trimming cost V 6 bases and J 0 bases; bases outside gene matches: 4. The CDR3 is CASRGQTATNEKLFF. CDR3 coding DNA: TGTGCCAGCAGGGGACAGACGGCAACTAATGAAAAACTGTTTTTT. The full variable domain, rest sourced from reference TRBV27 and TRBJ1-4, is EAQVTQNPRYLITVTGKKLTVTCSQNMNHEYMSWYRQDPGLGLRQIYYSMNVEVTDKGDVPEGYKVSRKEKRNFPLILESPSPNQTSLYFCASRGQTATNEKLFFGSGTQLSVL.

This sequence joins TRBV19 and TRBJ2-3, with D perhaps matching TRBD2 (6 bases). V was cut by 4 bases and J by 5 bases, with 19 bases left in between. Looked up from germline, CDR1 is LNHDA and CDR2 is SQIVND (reference sequence). The CDR3 is 16 amino acids. The CDR3 sequence: CASSNSEGGYKDTQYF. The CDR3 nucleotides are TGTGCCAGTAGTAACTCTGAGGGAGGATACAAAGATACGCAGTATTTT.

The chain couples TRBV4-2 to TRBJ1-3; 9 nucleotides match TRBD1. CDR3 length: 18 residues. The germline gives CDR1 LGHNA, CDR2 YNFKEQ. V was pared by 3 bases and J by 2 bases, with 11 bases of the junction left unmatched. The CDR3 sequence is CASSHRTGVKMPGNTIYF. CDR3 DNA: TGTGCCAGCAGCCACCGGACAGGGGTGAAAATGCCTGGAAACACCATATATTTT.

The chain uses TRBV15 and TRBJ1-2, with 11 bases fitting TRBD1. CDR1 LNHNV and CDR2 YYDKDF come from the germline V gene (reference sequence). This CDR3 is 18 amino acids long. Germline trimming cut 2 bases from V and 1 base from J; bases unmatched to any gene: 9. The CDR3 bases are TGTGCCACCAGCAGAACGGACAGGGGGCCGTCGCGTAACTATGGCTACACCTTC. Translating gives CATSRTDRGPSRNYGYTF.

The chain is built from TRBV3-1 (or the pseudogene TRBV3-2) and TRBJ2-7, with TRBD2 identical over 10 bases. The CDR3 has 17 amino acids. Trimming removed 5 bases from V and 4 bases from J; junction bases left unmatched: 14. Per germline, CDR1 LGHDT and CDR2 YNNKEL (reference sequence). Here the CDR3 reads CASSLAWSGGAGYEQYF. The CDR3 DNA sequence: TGTGCCAGCAGCTTGGCTTGGAGCGGGGGGGCTGGATACGAGCAGTACTTC.

This chain joins TRBV7-8 and TRBJ1-3; D gene ambiguous. With 5 bases removed from V and 1 base from J, the gap between germline ends came to 9 bases. The CDR3 runs to 14 residues. Germline V gives CDR1 SGHVS, CDR2 FQNEAQ. As DNA, the CDR3 is TGTGCCAGCAGCCCCCGTTTTTCTGGAAACACCATATATTTT. Translation: CASSPRFSGNTIYF.

This rearrangement joins TRBV5-1 to TRBJ1-4; 7 nucleotides line up with TRBD1. From germline, CDR1 is SGHRS and CDR2 YFSETQ. V shed 0 bases, J shed 7 bases, and the junction held 12 bases outside the gene matches. This CDR3 has 17 amino acids. CDR3: CASSLGASGTASEKLFF. Written as DNA, the CDR3 is TGCGCCAGCAGCTTGGGGGCCTCCGGGACAGCCAGTGAAAAACTGTTTTTT.

This chain connects TRBV5-1 to TRBJ2-5; TRBD2 is a possible D gene (6 bases). The CDR3 is made up of 13 amino acids. V was shortened by 1 base and J by 3 bases, with 7 bases between the two germline ends. Germline CDR1 SGHRS, CDR2 YFSETQ. The CDR3 region is CASSLWGEETQYF. The DNA of the CDR3 is TGCGCCAGCAGCTTGTGGGGGGAAGAGACCCAGTACTTC. The full variable domain, its missing parts supplied by reference TRBV5-1 and TRBJ2-5, is KAGVTQTPRYLIKTRGQQVTLSCSPISGHRSVSWYQQTPGQGLQFLFEYFSETQRNKGNFPGRFSGRQFSNSRSEMNVSTLELGDSALYLCASSLWGEETQYFGPGTRLLVL.

The gene calls are TRBV30 and TRBJ1-2; TRBD1 is a possible D gene (6 bases). The germline V gene encodes CDR1 GTSNPN and CDR2 SVGIG (reference sequence). CDR3 length: 13 residues. With 0 bases removed from V and 3 bases from J, the gap between germline ends came to 8 bases. CDR3 nucleotides: TGTGCCTGGAGTGTAACAGGGCACTATGGCTACACCTTC. Amino acid sequence: CAWSVTGHYGYTF.

The table lists this clone with a few counts. V is TRBV24-1 and J is TRBJ2-2; 7 bases are a match to TRBD1. V was clipped by 7 bases and J by 0 bases; unmatched bases: 4. This CDR3 is 15 amino acids long. Germline CDR1 and CDR2: KGHDR and SFDVKD. CDR3 loop: CATRGTAANTGELFF. DNA for the CDR3: TGTGCCACCAGGGGGACAGCCGCGAACACCGGGGAGCTGTTTTTT.

This chain uses TRBV10-3 with TRBJ1-1; 9 bases are shared with TRBD1. CDR1 ENHRY and CDR2 SYGVKD come from the germline V gene. V was pared by 6 bases and J by 4 bases, with 3 bases of the junction left unmatched. The CDR3 is 13 amino acids. The CDR3 reads CAIRMGQGTEAFF. Here the CDR3 DNA reads TGTGCCATCAGAATGGGACAGGGCACTGAAGCTTTCTTT.